The source of this T cell receptor beta chain is a study of shared clonotypes between healthy human individuals. The CDR3 covers 13 residues. The germline V and J ends were trimmed by 4 bases and 1 base, with 8 bases remaining between them. Germline-derived CDR1 and CDR2 are SNHLY and FYNNEI. Assay used: immunoSEQ multiplex PCR; TCRdb lists only in-frame clones, some missing. This table holds roughly 330,000 clones, around 67% found once. The sample was memory CD4+ T cells sorted from blood. The subset was: CD45RA-negative fraction. This TCR was sampled from a man aged 25 to 40 in good health. This sequence joins TRBV2 and TRBJ2-7; no firm D call. The CDR3 loop is CASSVAVSYEQYF. DNA of the CDR3: TGTGCCAGCAGTGTAGCTGTTTCCTACGAGCAGTACTTC.